These 3 T cell receptor beta chains originate from one sample sequenced in a study of blood T cells in healthy people across ages. For the second PCR, which ran for about 6 to 11 cycles, a sample-barcoded 5' primer and a J-beta primer mix were used. Each CDR3 protein gets one entry after TCRdb re-called the 5' RACE reads with MiXCR. The sample has roughly 930,000 distinct CDR3 sequences, roughly 52% seen once; the top ten hold over 10%. Sequencing input: blood. The receptor source for this set is a young man in good health.

The gene calls are TRBV27 and TRBJ2-5; TRBD1 agrees at 9 bases. The J call may be mistaken, given a closer DNA end match to TRBJ2-7. The V gene's germline CDR1 is MNHEY and CDR2 SMNVEV (reference sequence). This CDR3 has 14 residues. The CDR3 DNA reads as TGTCCCACCACCGGGACAGGGCGACTCTACGAGCAGTACTTC. Its protein is CPTTGTGRLYEQYF.

The rearrangement links TRBV5-1 to TRBJ2-1, with D perhaps matching TRBD2 (6 bases). V was cut by 4 bases and J by 10 bases, with 18 bases left in between. The germline V gene has CDR1 SGHRS and CDR2 YFSETQ. The CDR3 has 14 amino acids. CDR3 protein: CASSPDSFGGEQFF. The CDR3 DNA follows: TGCGCCAGCAGCCCTGATAGCTTCGGGGGAGAGCAGTTCTTC.

The chain carries TRBV6-5 and TRBJ1-1; TRBD1 matches at 7 bases. The CDR3 extends over 15 amino acids. The ends lost 0 bases at V and 7 bases at J; junction bases unmatched: 8. CDR1 is MNHEY, CDR2 SVGAGI, per germline. CDR3 bases: TGTGCCAGCAGTTACTCACTAGGGGACAGCCTTGAAGCTTTCTTT. Translating gives CASSYSLGDSLEAFF.